The 9 T cell receptor beta chains given below trace back to one sample, sequenced in a study of cytomegalovirus exposure and HLA in healthy donors. 60 Vbeta and 13 Jbeta primers were used in PCR. The data were produced by immunoSEQ multiplex PCR, yet TCRdb's version contains in-frame clones alone and is incomplete. The sample has about 53,000 clones. Sequencing was performed on PBMCs. Receptors originate from a man between 18 and 35 years old in good health and CMV-seropositive.

This chain links TRBV6-1 with TRBJ1-2; possible D gene TRBD1, 6 bases. Germline loops: CDR1 MNHNS, CDR2 SASEGT. Trimming removed 6 bases at V and 6 bases at J, with 20 bases between. The CDR3 contains 15 residues. CDR3 nucleotides: TGTGCCAGCAGAATTGATACCAGGGGAACCCATGGCTACACCTTC. Encoded protein: CASRIDTRGTHGYTF.

The gene calls are TRBV7-2 and TRBJ2-3; possible D gene TRBD2, 5 bases. V was cut by 2 bases and J by 5 bases, with 8 bases left in between. Germline lookup yields CDR1 SGHTA and CDR2 FQGNSA. The CDR3 sequence is 13 residues long. The CDR3 DNA reads TGTGCCAGCAGCTTATTCCGGGAAGATACGCAGTATTTT. Its protein is CASSLFREDTQYF.

The chain is built from TRBV20-1 and TRBJ2-1, with a weak D call TRBD1 (5 bases). This CDR3 has 11 residues. V shed 2 bases and J shed 10 bases, with 9 bases lying between them. CDR1 is DFQATT, CDR2 SNEGSKA, per germline (reference sequence). The CDR3 sequence is CSARRGREQFF. In DNA form, the CDR3 reads TGCAGTGCTAGAAGGGGAAGGGAGCAGTTCTTC.

This rearrangement joins TRBV5-6 to TRBJ2-2; 11 nucleotides agree with TRBD2. The CDR3 covers 16 residues. V dropped 4 bases and J dropped 6; count of bases not matched to a gene: 8. From germline, CDR1 is SGHDT and CDR2 YYEEEE. The CDR3 sequence: CASSRILAGVAGELFF. CDR3 sequence (DNA): TGTGCCAGCAGCCGAATACTAGCGGGAGTTGCCGGGGAGCTGTTTTTT.

The chain has TRBV7-6 and TRBJ2-2, with TRBD1 as a possible D gene (6 bases). Between the trimmed V and J ends, which lost 5 bases and 5 bases, there was a span of 9 bases. CDR1 is SGHVS and CDR2 is FNYEAQ in the germline V gene. The CDR3 has 13 residues. The DNA of the CDR3 is TGTGCCAGCAGCGCGAGGGGGACCGGGGAGCTGTTTTTT. Protein sequence: CASSARGTGELFF.

This chain links TRBV5-4 with TRBJ1-3; 9 bases align to TRBD1. With 4 bases clipped from V and 0 bases from J, the junction kept 5 bases outside the gene matches. This CDR3 is 16 amino acids long. CDR1 and CDR2 from the germline V gene are SGHNT and YYREEE (reference sequence). The CDR3 loop reads CASSPGQGNSGNTIYF. The DNA of the CDR3 is TGTGCCAGCAGCCCGGGACAGGGCAACTCTGGAAACACCATATATTTT.

The V call is TRBV4-1, the J call TRBJ1-5; D is ambiguous. Trimming stripped 0 bases from V and 5 bases from J, with 8 bases between. The germline CDR1 and CDR2 sequences are MGHRA and YSYEKL. The CDR3 runs to 14 residues. The CDR3, as DNA: TGCGCCAGCAGCCAAGATGGGAGGGATCAGCCCCAGCATTTT. Translation gives CASSQDGRDQPQHF.

This chain uses TRBV2 with TRBJ1-6; D remains unclear. The CDR3 consists of 14 residues. V lost 8 bases and J 5 bases, leaving 13 bases between the germline ends. CDR1 SNHLY and CDR2 FYNNEI come from the germline V gene. CDR3 loop: CASCSGPHNSPLHF. CDR3 DNA: TGTGCCAGCTGTAGTGGGCCCCATAATTCACCCCTCCACTTT.

V usage is TRBV27 and J usage is TRBJ2-1; 13 bases are a match to TRBD2. V trimming: 1 base; J trimming: 6 bases; junction bases outside the gene matches: 9. This CDR3 comprises 18 residues. Germline V gives CDR1 MNHEY, CDR2 SMNVEV (reference sequence). The CDR3 coding sequence is TGTGCCAGCAGTTTATTCCGCCGACTAGCGGGAGGTCTCAATGAGCAGTTCTTC. The encoded protein is CASSLFRRLAGGLNEQFF.